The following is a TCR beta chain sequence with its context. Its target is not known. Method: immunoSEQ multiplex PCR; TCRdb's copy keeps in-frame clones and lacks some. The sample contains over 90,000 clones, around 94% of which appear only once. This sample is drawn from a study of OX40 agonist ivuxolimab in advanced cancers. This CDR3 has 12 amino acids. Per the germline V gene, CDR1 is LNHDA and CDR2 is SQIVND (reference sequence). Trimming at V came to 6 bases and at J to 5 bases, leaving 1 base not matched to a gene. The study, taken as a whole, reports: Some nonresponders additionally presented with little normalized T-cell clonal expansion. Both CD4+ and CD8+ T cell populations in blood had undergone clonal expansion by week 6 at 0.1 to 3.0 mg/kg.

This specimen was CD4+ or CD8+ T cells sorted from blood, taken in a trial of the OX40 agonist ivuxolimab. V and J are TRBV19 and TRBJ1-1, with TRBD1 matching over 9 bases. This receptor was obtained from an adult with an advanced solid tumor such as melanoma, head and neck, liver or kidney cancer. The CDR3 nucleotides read TGTGCCAGTAGGGGACAGGGAACTGAAGCTTTCTTT. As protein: CASRGQGTEAFF.